This T cell receptor (beta chain) is from a study of cytotoxic CD8 clonotypes in ibrutinib-treated CLL. Study-wide background: After median around six years, approximately 14 stayed in remission, approximately twelve progressed; responses about 25 partial, 2 complete. The study's findings and limits: Measured clonality at baseline was greater than in age-matched healthy donors and tracked with circulating CD8+ T-cell counts.

Target depth was 1 in 200,000 to 1 in 1 million T cells, about 10x per clonotype. Sequenced by immunoSEQ multiplex PCR; TCRdb stores in-frame clones only, minus some. The sample consists of roughly 250,000 clones, 70% of them appearing once. The CDR3 runs to 17 residues. Trimming removed 2 bases from V and 3 bases from J, with 19 bases in between. Germline V gene lookup returns CDR1 SGHVS and CDR2 FNYEAQ. TCR beta libraries used about 2 micrograms of genomic DNA from cryopreserved PBMCs. In regard to this clone: What it binds is unknown.

The chain has TRBV7-6 and TRBJ1-2, with TRBD1 as a possible D gene (5 bases). The sequencing used PBMCs, collected after 24 months of ibrutinib treatment. This clonotype was obtained from a human donor with chronic lymphocytic leukemia. The CDR3 DNA reads TGTGCCAGCAGCTTAAGGCCAGGGAGGGAAGCCCACTATGGCTACACCTTC. Amino acid sequence: CASSLRPGREAHYGYTF. The variable domain in full, completed from reference TRBV7-6 and TRBJ1-2, reads GAGVSQSPRYKVTKRGQDVALRCDPISGHVSLYWYRQALGQGPEFLTYFNYEAQQDKSGLPNDRFSAERPEGSISTLTIQRTEQRDSAMYRCASSLRPGREAHYGYTFGSGTRLTVV.